This TCR beta chain stems from a study of cytomegalovirus exposure and HLA in healthy donors. PCR employed 60 Vbeta and 13 Jbeta primers. The table came from immunoSEQ multiplex PCR; TCRdb's copy has only in-frame clones and leaves some out. Of some 100,000 clones in the sample, around 73% are singletons; the top ten hold approximately 8.4%. The CDR3 spans 15 residues. Germline CDR1 and CDR2: LNHDA and SQIVND (reference sequence). Study-level points and caveats: Later analysis found that TCR beta chains associated with HLA were more clonally expanded than other, equally common chains.

With regard to this clone: The target antigen is unknown.

What was sequenced was PBMCs. V gene TRBV19 combines with J gene TRBJ2-2; tentative D call: TRBD1 (5 bases). This receptor was identified in a man aged 40-50 years in good health and CMV-seronegative. The chain's CDR3 is CATSRGRGNTGELFF. The CDR3 region has the DNA TGTGCAACCAGTAGAGGTAGGGGGAACACCGGGGAGCTGTTTTTT.